What follows describes a single T cell receptor beta chain. Germline V gene data show CDR1 as SGHTA and CDR2 as FQGNSA. After removal of 2 bases from V and 3 bases from J, the junction contained 12 bases not matched to a gene. There are 18 residues in the CDR3. The sample comes from a study of blood T cell repertoires in COVID-19. Study background: Donors in the United States, Italy and Spain gave samples during acute or convalescent COVID-19. Sources were T cells, B-cell-depleted T cells, or PBMCs; the material itself was cDNA or gDNA.

Original processing methods: Estimates of nucleated cell counts were drawn from the amplification of reference gene primers. This table comes from immunoSEQ multiplex PCR, and its TCRdb copy is limited to in-frame clones, with some not included. For V, J and clone size, that table is used; D and trimming come from the DNA. The repertoire holds 150,000 to 200,000 clones, around 80% seen once, with over 20% in the top ten. This rearrangement joins TRBV7-2 to TRBJ2-2; TRBD2 matches 7 bases. The TCR comes from a woman aged 80 or over with acute or convalescent COVID-19. The specimen sequenced was peripheral blood. The CDR3 DNA is TGTGCCAGCAGCTTAAGGGCCCGGGGGGTCATCGACACCGGGGAGCTGTTTTTT. It is translated as CASSLRARGVIDTGELFF.